This TCR beta chain is drawn from a study of blood T cell repertoires in COVID-19. Study as a whole: Acute and convalescent COVID-19 specimens originated in the United States, Italy and Spain. T cells, B-cell-depleted T cells, or PBMCs provided the cDNA or gDNA that served as material.

V was clipped by 2 bases and J by 5 bases; unmatched bases: 7. The CDR3 extends over 16 amino acids. The germline CDR1 and CDR2 sequences are SGHAT and FQNNGV. This clone was observed once. Authors' analysis steps: For nucleated cells, counts were estimated from reference gene primer amplification. Profiling relied on immunoSEQ multiplex PCR, and the TCRdb table lists in-frame clones only, not all of them. V and J calls and clone size come straight from that table; D and trimming were deduced from the DNA. The sample records 240,000 or so clones, 70% to 85% being singletons. V is TRBV11-2 and J is TRBJ2-1; 9 positions match TRBD1. The source is a woman aged 80 or older with acute or convalescent COVID-19. Sequenced sample: peripheral blood. The CDR3 protein is CASSLLAGTGNNEQFF. The CDR3 DNA reads as TGTGCCAGCAGCTTACTTGCAGGGACAGGGAACAATGAGCAGTTCTTC.